The source of this T cell receptor (beta chain) is a study of shared clonotypes between healthy human individuals. Trimming at V came to 4 bases and at J to 2 bases, leaving 2 bases not matched to a gene. Germline CDR1 and CDR2: PRHDT and FYEKMQ (reference sequence). The CDR3 is 15 amino acids. Study-level points and caveats: For sorted subsets, rarefaction showed incomplete sequencing despite large depth.

This clone has just a few counts. Its specificity is unknown. Clones were sequenced by immunoSEQ multiplex PCR, and TCRdb holds only the in-frame ones, with some missing. In the table there are around 2.1 million clones, nearly 97% of which are singletons. The TCR was taken from a man in his late teens or twenties in good health. The chain employs TRBV13 and TRBJ1-5, with 10 bases matching TRBD1. Sequencing used naive CD4+ T cells sorted from blood. Sample subset: CD45RA+ positively selected. CDR3 bases: TGTGCCAGCAGCTCCGGACAGGGGGGCAATCAGCCCCAGCATTTT. Residues: CASSSGQGGNQPQHF. The variable domain in full, with the rest retrieved from reference TRBV13 and TRBJ1-5, is AAGVIQSPRHLIKEKRETATLKCYPIPRHDTVYWYQQGPGQDPQFLISFYEKMQSDKGSIPDRFSAQQFSDYHSELNMSSLELGDSALYFCASSSGQGGNQPQHFGDGTRLSIL.